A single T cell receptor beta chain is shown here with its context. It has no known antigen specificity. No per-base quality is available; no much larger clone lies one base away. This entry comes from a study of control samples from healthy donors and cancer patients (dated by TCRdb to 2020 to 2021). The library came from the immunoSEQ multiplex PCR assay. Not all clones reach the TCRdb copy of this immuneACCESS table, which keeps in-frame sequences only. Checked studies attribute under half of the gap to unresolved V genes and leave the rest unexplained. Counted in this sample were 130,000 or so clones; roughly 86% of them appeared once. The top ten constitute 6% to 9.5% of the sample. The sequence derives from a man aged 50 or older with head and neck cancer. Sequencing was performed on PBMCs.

Here is the DNA: TGTGCCAGCTCAAATCAGGGAGACAAAAACATTCAGTACTTC. This codes for CASSNQGDKNIQYF. The chain is made from TRBV18 and TRBJ2-4, with the D call perhaps TRBD1 or TRBD2, as 5 bases match in each case. The germline V gene specifies KGHSH as CDR1 and LQKENI as CDR2. The CDR3 numbers 14 residues from cysteine through phenylalanine. Kept here is only the CDR3 DNA, which spans 42 bases and is read in frame from base 1. Trimming costs V 5 bases and J 3 bases, and their ends lie 11 bases apart. The variable domain in full, with residues beyond the CDR3 obtained from the reference TRBV18 and TRBJ2-4 genes, is NAGVMQNPRHLVRRRGQEARLRCSPMKGHSHVYWYRQLPEEGLKFMVYLQKENIIDESGMPKERFSAEFPKEGPSILRIQQVVRGDSAAYFCASSNQGDKNIQYFGAGTRLSVL.